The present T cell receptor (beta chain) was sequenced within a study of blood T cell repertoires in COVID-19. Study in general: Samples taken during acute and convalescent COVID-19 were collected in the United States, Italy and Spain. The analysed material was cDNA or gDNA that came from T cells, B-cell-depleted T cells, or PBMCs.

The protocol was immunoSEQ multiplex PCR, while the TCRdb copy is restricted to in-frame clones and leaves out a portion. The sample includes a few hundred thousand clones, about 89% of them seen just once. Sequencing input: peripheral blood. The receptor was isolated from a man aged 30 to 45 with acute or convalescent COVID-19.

The CDR3 protein is CASSASRGGILSQPQHF. Here the CDR3 DNA reads TGTGCCAGCAGCGCCAGCAGGGGTGGGATACTAAGTCAGCCCCAGCATTTT. V is TRBV7-9 and J is TRBJ1-5, with D tentatively TRBD1 (6 bases). Trimming removed 5 bases from V and 6 bases from J, with 23 bases in between. The germline V gene has CDR1 SEHNR and CDR2 FQNEAQ (reference sequence). The CDR3 covers 17 residues.